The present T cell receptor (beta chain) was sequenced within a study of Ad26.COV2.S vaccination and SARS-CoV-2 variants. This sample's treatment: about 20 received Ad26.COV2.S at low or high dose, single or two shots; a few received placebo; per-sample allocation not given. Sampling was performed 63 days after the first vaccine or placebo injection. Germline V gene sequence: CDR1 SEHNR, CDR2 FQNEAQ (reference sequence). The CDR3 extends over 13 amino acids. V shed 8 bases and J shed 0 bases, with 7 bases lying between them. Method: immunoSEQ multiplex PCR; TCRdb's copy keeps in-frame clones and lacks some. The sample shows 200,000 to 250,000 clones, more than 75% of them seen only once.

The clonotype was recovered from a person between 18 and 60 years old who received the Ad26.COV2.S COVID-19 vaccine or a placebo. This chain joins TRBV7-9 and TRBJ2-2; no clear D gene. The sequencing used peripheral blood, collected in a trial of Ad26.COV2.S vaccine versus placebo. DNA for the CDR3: TGTGCCAGCTGGGTAGCGAACACCGGGGAGCTGTTTTTT. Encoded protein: CASWVANTGELFF.